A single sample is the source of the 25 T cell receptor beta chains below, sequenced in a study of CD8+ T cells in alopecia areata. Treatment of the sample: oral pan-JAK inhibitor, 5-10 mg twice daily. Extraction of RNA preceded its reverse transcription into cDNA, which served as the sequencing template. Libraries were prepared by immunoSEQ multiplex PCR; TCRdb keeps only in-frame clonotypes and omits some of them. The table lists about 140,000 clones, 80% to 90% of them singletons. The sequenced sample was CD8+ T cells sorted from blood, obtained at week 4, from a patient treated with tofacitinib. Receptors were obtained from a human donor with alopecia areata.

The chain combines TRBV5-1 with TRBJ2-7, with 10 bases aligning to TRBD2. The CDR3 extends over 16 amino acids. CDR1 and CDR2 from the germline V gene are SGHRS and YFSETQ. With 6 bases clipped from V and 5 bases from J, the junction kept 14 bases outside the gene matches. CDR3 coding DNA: TGCGCCAGCACTTCCCGGAGCGGGGGGGCCACCCACGAGCAGTACTTC. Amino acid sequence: CASTSRSGGATHEQYF.

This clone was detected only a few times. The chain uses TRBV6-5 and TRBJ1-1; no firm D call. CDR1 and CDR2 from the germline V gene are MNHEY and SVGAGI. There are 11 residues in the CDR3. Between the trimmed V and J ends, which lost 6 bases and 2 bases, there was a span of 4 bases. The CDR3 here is CASSHNTEAFF. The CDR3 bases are TGTGCCAGCAGCCACAACACTGAAGCTTTCTTT.

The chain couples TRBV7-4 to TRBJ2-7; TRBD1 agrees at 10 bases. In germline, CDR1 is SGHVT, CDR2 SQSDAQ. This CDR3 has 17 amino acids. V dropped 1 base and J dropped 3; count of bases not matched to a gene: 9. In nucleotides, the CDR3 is TGTGCCAGCAGCTTAGATGGGGGACAGGGGTCTTTCTACGAGCAGTACTTC. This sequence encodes CASSLDGGQGSFYEQYF.

CDR3 region: CASSQVGQGAAYEQYF. CDR3 bases: TGCGCCAGCAGCCAAGTTGGTCAGGGGGCAGCGTACGAGCAGTACTTC. V gene TRBV4-3 combines with J gene TRBJ2-7; TRBD1 matches 8 bases. V trimming: 1 base; J trimming: 4 bases; junction bases outside the gene matches: 9. There are 16 residues in the CDR3. Germline CDR1 LGHNA, CDR2 YSLEER.

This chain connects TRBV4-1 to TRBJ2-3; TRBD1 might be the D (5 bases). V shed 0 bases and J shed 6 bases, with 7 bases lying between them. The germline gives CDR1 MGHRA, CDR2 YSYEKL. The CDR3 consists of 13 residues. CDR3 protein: CASSQESGDTQYF. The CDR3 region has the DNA TGCGCCAGCAGCCAAGAATCAGGGGATACGCAGTATTTT.

The CDR3 protein is CASSLDMLGQGWYEQYF. The CDR3 bases are TGTGCCAGCAGCTTAGATATGCTAGGACAGGGGTGGTACGAGCAGTACTTC. The gene calls are TRBV7-8 and TRBJ2-7; 9 bases line up with TRBD1. V dropped 1 base and J dropped 4; count of bases not matched to a gene: 11. From germline, CDR1 is SGHVS and CDR2 FQNEAQ. The CDR3 runs 17 residues.

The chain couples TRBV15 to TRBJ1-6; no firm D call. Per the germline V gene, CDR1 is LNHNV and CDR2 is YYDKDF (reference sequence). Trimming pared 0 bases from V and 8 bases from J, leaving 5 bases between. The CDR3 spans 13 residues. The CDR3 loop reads CATSRDGDSPLHF. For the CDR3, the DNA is TGTGCCACCAGCAGAGACGGGGATTCACCCCTCCACTTT.

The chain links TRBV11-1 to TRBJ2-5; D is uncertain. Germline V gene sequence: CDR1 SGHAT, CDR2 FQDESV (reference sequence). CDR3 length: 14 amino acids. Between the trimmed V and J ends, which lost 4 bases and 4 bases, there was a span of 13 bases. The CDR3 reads CASSSQVRGETQYF. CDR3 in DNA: TGTGCCAGCAGCTCCCAGGTGAGAGGAGAGACCCAGTACTTC.

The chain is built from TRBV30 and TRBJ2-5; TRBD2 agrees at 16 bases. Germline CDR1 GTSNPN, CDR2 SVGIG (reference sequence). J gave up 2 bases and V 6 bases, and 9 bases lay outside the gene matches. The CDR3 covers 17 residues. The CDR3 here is CACTGTSGGDEQETQYF. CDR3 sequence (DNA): TGTGCCTGCACAGGGACTAGCGGGGGGGACGAACAAGAGACCCAGTACTTC.

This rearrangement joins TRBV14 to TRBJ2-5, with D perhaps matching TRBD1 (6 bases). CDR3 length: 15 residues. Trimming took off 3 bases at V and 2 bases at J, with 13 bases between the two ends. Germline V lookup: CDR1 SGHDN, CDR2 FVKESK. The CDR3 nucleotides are TGTGCCAGCAGCCATCCTGGGGGCGGACAAGAGACCCAGTACTTC. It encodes CASSHPGGGQETQYF.

The CDR3 coding sequence is TGCGCCAGCAGCCAAGAGGCGTCGGGACACCCGAATTCACCCCTCCACTTT. This gives the protein CASSQEASGHPNSPLHF. This chain uses TRBV4-1 with TRBJ1-6, with TRBD1 as a possible D gene (6 bases). From germline, CDR1 is MGHRA and CDR2 YSYEKL. V lost 0 bases and J lost 7, with 16 bases in between. The CDR3 consists of 17 residues.

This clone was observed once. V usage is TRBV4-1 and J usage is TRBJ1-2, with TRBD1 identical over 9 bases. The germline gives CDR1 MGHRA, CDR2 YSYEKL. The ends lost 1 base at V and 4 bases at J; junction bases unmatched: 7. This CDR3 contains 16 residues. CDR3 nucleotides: TGCGCCAGCAGCCAAGCCGCACAGACAGGGGGCTATGGCTACACCTTC. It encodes CASSQAAQTGGYGYTF.

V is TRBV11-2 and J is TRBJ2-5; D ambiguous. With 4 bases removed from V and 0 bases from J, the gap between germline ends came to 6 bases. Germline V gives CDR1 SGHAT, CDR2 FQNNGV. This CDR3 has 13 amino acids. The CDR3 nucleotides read TGTGCCAGCAGCTCGACGTACCAAGAGACCCAGTACTTC. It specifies CASSSTYQETQYF.

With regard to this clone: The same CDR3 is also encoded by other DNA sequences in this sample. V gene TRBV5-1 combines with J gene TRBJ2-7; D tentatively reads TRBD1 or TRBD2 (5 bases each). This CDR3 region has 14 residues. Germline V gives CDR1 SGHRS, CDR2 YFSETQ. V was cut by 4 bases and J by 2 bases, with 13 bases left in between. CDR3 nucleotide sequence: TGCGCCAGCAGCCTGGGGACGGGCACCTACGAGCAGTACTTC. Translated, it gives CASSLGTGTYEQYF. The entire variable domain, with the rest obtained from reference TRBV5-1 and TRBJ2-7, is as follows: KAGVTQTPRYLIKTRGQQVTLSCSPISGHRSVSWYQQTPGQGLQFLFEYFSETQRNKGNFPGRFSGRQFSNSRSEMNVSTLELGDSALYLCASSLGTGTYEQYFGPGTRLTVT.

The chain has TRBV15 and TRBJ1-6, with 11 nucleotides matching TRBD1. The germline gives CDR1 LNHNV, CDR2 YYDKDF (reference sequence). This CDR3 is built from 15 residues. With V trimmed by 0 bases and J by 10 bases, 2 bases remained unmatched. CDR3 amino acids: CATSRDRDRGSPLHF. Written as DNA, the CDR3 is TGTGCCACCAGCAGAGACCGGGACAGGGGGTCACCCCTCCACTTT.

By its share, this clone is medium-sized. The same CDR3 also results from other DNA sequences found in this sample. Here the CDR3 reads CASSIGGLGVNEQFF. The CDR3 nucleotides are TGTGCCAGTAGTATAGGGGGACTAGGAGTGAATGAGCAGTTCTTC. The gene calls are TRBV19 and TRBJ2-1, with TRBD2 matching over 8 bases. The CDR3 loop spans 15 amino acids. Germline V gene data show CDR1 as LNHDA and CDR2 as SQIVND (reference sequence). The J segment lost 7 bases and the V segment lost 1 base, leaving 6 bases of the junction unmatched.

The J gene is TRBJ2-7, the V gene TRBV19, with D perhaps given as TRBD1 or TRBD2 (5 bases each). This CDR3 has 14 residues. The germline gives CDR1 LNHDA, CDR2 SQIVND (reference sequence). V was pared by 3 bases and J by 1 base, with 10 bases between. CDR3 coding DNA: TGTGCCAGTAGTATTGGGGACGGATCCTACGAGCAGTACTTC. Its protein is CASSIGDGSYEQYF.

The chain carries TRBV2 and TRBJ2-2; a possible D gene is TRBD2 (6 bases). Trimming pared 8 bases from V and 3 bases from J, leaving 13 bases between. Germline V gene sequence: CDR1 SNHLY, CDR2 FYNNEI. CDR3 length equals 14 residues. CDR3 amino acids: CASLGLADTGELFF. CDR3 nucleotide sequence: TGTGCCAGCCTCGGGTTAGCGGACACCGGGGAGCTGTTTTTT.

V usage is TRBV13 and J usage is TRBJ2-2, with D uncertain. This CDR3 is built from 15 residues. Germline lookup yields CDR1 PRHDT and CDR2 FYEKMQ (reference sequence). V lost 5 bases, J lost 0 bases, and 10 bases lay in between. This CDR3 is CASSPEVPNTGELFF. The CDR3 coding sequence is TGTGCCAGCAGCCCCGAGGTCCCGAACACCGGGGAGCTGTTTTTT.

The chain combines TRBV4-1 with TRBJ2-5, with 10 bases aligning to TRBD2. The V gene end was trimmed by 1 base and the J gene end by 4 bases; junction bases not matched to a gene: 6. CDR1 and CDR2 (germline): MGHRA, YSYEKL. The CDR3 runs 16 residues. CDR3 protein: CASSQGAGGPGETQYF. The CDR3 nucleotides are TGCGCCAGCAGCCAAGGAGCGGGGGGGCCCGGAGAGACCCAGTACTTC.

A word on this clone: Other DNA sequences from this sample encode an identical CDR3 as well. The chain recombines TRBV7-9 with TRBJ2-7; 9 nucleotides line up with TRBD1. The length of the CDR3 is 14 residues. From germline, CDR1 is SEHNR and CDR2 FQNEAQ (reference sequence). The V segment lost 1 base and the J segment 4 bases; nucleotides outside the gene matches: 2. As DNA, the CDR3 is TGTGCCAGCAGCTTAGGGGGACAGGGATACGAGCAGTACTTC. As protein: CASSLGGQGYEQYF.

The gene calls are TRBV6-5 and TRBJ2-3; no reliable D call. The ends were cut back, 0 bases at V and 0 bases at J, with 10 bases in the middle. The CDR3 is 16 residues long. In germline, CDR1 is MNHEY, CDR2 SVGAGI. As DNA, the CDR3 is TGTGCCAGCAGTTACTCGAGGAGCATTAGCACAGATACGCAGTATTTT. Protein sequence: CASSYSRSISTDTQYF.

The CDR3 is CAWGPLGTEAFF. Here the CDR3 DNA reads TGTGCCTGGGGTCCCCTGGGCACTGAAGCTTTCTTT. The V and J genes are TRBV30 and TRBJ1-1; D uncertain. Germline CDR1 and CDR2: GTSNPN and SVGIG (reference sequence). V was shortened by 5 bases and J by 4 bases, with 11 bases between the two germline ends. The CDR3 sequence is 12 residues long.

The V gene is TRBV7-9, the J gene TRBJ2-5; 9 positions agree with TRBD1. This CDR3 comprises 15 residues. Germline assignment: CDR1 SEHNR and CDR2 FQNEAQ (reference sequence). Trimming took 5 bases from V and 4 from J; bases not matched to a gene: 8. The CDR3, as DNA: TGTGCCAGCAGCGTAGTGGGACAGGGAGGAGAGACCCAGTACTTC. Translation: CASSVVGQGGETQYF.

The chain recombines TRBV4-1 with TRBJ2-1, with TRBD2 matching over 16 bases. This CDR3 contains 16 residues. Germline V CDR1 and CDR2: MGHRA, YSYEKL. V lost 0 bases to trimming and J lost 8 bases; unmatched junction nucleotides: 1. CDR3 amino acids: CASSQEGLAGGDEQFF. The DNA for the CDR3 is TGCGCCAGCAGCCAAGAGGGACTAGCGGGAGGGGATGAGCAGTTCTTC.